These 30 T cell receptor beta chains share one sample of origin, sequenced in a study of T cells in narcolepsy. This table comes from immunoSEQ multiplex PCR, and its TCRdb copy is limited to in-frame clones, with some not included. The table shows 20,000 to 30,000 clones, with roughly 77% occurring only once. Sequencing input: memory (CD45RA-) CD4+ T cells from blood. The receptors were gathered from a human donor in good health.

The J gene is TRBJ2-5, the V gene TRBV12-5; D is unresolved. V lost 3 bases and J lost 5, with 7 bases in between. Germline V gene data show CDR1 as LGHNT and CDR2 as FRNRAP. The CDR3 is made up of 12 amino acids. The CDR3 loop reads CASGLVTETQYF. The CDR3 DNA follows: TGTGCTAGTGGTTTAGTGACGGAGACCCAGTACTTC.

V is TRBV2 and J is TRBJ2-7; TRBD2 matches at 12 bases. The germline gives CDR1 SNHLY, CDR2 FYNNEI. After removal of 2 bases from V and 4 bases from J, the junction contained 9 bases not matched to a gene. This CDR3 is 17 amino acids long. CDR3 region: CASSELAGGPSNYEQYF. CDR3 coding DNA: TGTGCCAGCAGTGAACTAGCGGGGGGGCCCTCGAATTACGAGCAGTACTTC.

This clone was seen just once. V gene TRBV6-5 combines with J gene TRBJ1-4; D perhaps matches TRBD1 (5 bases). The CDR3 spans 14 residues. CDR1 is MNHEY, CDR2 SVGAGI, per germline. Trimming removed 5 bases at V and 9 bases at J, with 16 bases between. This CDR3 reads CASSPRGQEQKLFF. CDR3 in DNA: TGTGCCAGCAGTCCCCGGGGCCAGGAGCAAAAACTGTTTTTT.

The chain joins TRBV25-1 to TRBJ1-3; TRBD1 matches 8 bases. This CDR3 region has 15 residues. J lost 8 bases, V lost 3 bases, and 9 bases had no gene match. Looked up from germline, CDR1 is MGHDK and CDR2 is SYGVNS. The CDR3 bases are TGTGCCAGCAGTGAGCGGGACAGGTACTATGACACCATATATTTT. Its translation: CASSERDRYYDTIYF.

The sample holds a few counts of this clone. The genes are TRBV19 and TRBJ2-4, with TRBD1 matching 9 bases. Germline V gene data show CDR1 as LNHDA and CDR2 as SQIVND (reference sequence). Trimming took 6 bases from V and 0 from J; bases not matched to a gene: 3. This CDR3 region has 15 residues. CDR3 region: CASRRTGEAKNIQYF. The CDR3 DNA reads as TGTGCCAGTAGGAGGACAGGGGAAGCCAAAAACATTCAGTACTTC. The entire variable domain, with the rest obtained from reference TRBV19 and TRBJ2-4, is as follows: DGGITQSPKYLFRKEGQNVTLSCEQNLNHDAMYWYRQDPGQGLRLIYYSQIVNDFQKGDIAEGYSVSREKKESFPLTVTSAQKNPTAFYLCASRRTGEAKNIQYFGAGTRLSVL.

This clone appeared once. The chain joins TRBV2 to TRBJ2-2, with TRBD1 as a possible D gene (5 bases). CDR3 length equals 14 residues. Trimming left V 8 bases short and J 1 base short, with 11 bases between. Germline assignment: CDR1 SNHLY and CDR2 FYNNEI. The CDR3 DNA follows: TGTGCCAGCCTTCGAGACAGGAACACCGGGGAGCTGTTTTTT. It translates to CASLRDRNTGELFF.

The chain carries TRBV28 and TRBJ2-7; D is possibly TRBD1 (6 bases). The CDR3 spans 13 residues. Trimming took off 9 bases at V and 0 bases at J, with 12 bases between the two ends. Germline CDR1 reads MDHEN; CDR2 reads SYDVKM. The CDR3 protein is CARIEGGSYEQYF. CDR3 DNA: TGTGCCAGGATCGAAGGGGGCTCCTACGAGCAGTACTTC.

The chain combines TRBV11-2 with TRBJ2-2; no reliable D call. CDR3 length equals 13 residues. Trimming cost V 0 bases and J 5 bases, with 4 bases left between them. Germline CDR1 is SGHAT and CDR2 is FQNNGV. The CDR3 coding sequence is TGTGCCAGCAGCTTAGATAGAACCGGGGAGCTGTTTTTT. It yields the protein CASSLDRTGELFF.

V is TRBV2 and J is TRBJ2-5; D may be TRBD2 (6 bases). V dropped 4 bases and J dropped 1 base, with 7 bases sitting between them. The CDR3 loop spans 13 amino acids. Germline CDR1 reads SNHLY; CDR2 reads FYNNEI. Here the CDR3 DNA reads TGTGCCAGCAGTGGCGGGGTCCAAGAGACCCAGTACTTC. As protein: CASSGGVQETQYF.

J is TRBJ2-6 and V is TRBV6-1, with D possibly called TRBD1 or TRBD2 (5 bases each). The germline CDR1 and CDR2 sequences are MNHNS and SASEGT. V gave up 3 bases and J gave up 13 bases, with 13 bases separating them. CDR3 size: 13 residues. Here the CDR3 reads CASSDGAARVLTF. The CDR3 DNA sequence: TGTGCCAGCAGTGACGGGGCTGCGAGAGTCCTGACTTTC.

This chain links TRBV7-6 with TRBJ1-4; no clear D gene. CDR1 and CDR2 from the germline V gene are SGHVS and FNYEAQ. Trimming pared 1 base from V and 0 bases from J, leaving 6 bases between. The CDR3 covers 15 residues. This CDR3 reads CASSLGTTTNEKLFF. CDR3 DNA: TGTGCCAGCAGCTTAGGCACGACAACTAATGAAAAACTGTTTTTT.

The V and J genes are TRBV27 and TRBJ2-7; 7 positions agree with TRBD1. CDR1 and CDR2 from the germline V gene are MNHEY and SMNVEV (reference sequence). There are 14 residues in the CDR3. The trim removed 5 bases at V and 2 bases at J, leaving 6 bases unmatched. This CDR3 reads CASSRRQGPYEQYF. CDR3 nucleotides: TGTGCCAGCAGTCGCCGACAGGGACCCTACGAGCAGTACTTC.

This clone was seen just once. The rearrangement joins TRBV9 to TRBJ2-1; possibly TRBD2 for D (5 bases). CDR3 length: 12 residues. V shed 0 bases and J shed 10 bases, with 8 bases lying between them. The germline V gene has CDR1 SGDLS and CDR2 YYNGEE. This CDR3 reads CASSVAGWEQFF. As DNA, the CDR3 is TGTGCCAGCAGCGTAGCGGGGTGGGAGCAGTTCTTC.

The rearrangement links TRBV4-1 to TRBJ1-4; TRBD1 matches 9 bases. V shed 4 bases and J 8 bases; nucleotides not matched to a gene: 8. In germline, CDR1 is MGHRA, CDR2 YSYEKL. The CDR3 totals 15 residues. The CDR3 nucleotides read TGCGCCAGCAGCCGAGCCGGGACAGGGAGCGAAAAACTGTTTTTT. It translates to CASSRAGTGSEKLFF.

This clone was seen just once. The J gene is TRBJ1-5, the V gene TRBV2; unclear D gene. The ends were cut back, 6 bases at V and 0 bases at J, with 6 bases in the middle. The CDR3 contains 13 residues. Germline V CDR1 and CDR2: SNHLY, FYNNEI. For the CDR3, the DNA is TGTGCCAGCAGCGTTGATAGCAATCAGCCCCAGCATTTT. This codes for CASSVDSNQPQHF.

This clone has more than one count but fewer than ten. V gene TRBV7-9 combines with J gene TRBJ2-3; 7 positions agree with TRBD2. The germline gives CDR1 SEHNR, CDR2 FQNEAQ (reference sequence). Trimming at V came to 7 bases and at J to 0 bases, leaving 10 bases not matched to a gene. The CDR3 covers 16 residues. CDR3 in amino acids: CASNLLTSASTDTQYF. The DNA for the CDR3 is TGTGCCAGCAACCTCCTAACTAGCGCCAGCACAGATACGCAGTATTTT.

The rearrangement joins TRBV30 to TRBJ2-2; 7 nucleotides agree with TRBD1. This CDR3 comprises 16 residues. CDR1 is GTSNPN and CDR2 is SVGIG in the germline V gene (reference sequence). V dropped 0 bases and J dropped 1; count of bases not matched to a gene: 5. The chain's CDR3 is CAWSVPAGGNTGELFF. The CDR3, as DNA: TGTGCCTGGAGTGTACCGGCAGGGGGGAACACCGGGGAGCTGTTTTTT.

The chain has TRBV6-5 and TRBJ1-1, with D possibly TRBD1 on 6 matching bases. Germline V gives CDR1 MNHEY, CDR2 SVGAGI. This CDR3 region has 14 residues. Between the trimmed V and J ends, which lost 5 bases and 4 bases, there was a span of 14 bases. The CDR3 is CASSPGGQATEAFF. The CDR3 region has the DNA TGTGCCAGCAGTCCTGGGGGGCAGGCCACTGAAGCTTTCTTT.

This clone has only a few counts. This sequence joins TRBV2 and TRBJ2-5; D might be TRBD1 (6 bases). The ends were cut back, 4 bases at V and 4 bases at J, with 19 bases in the middle. Germline CDR1 is SNHLY and CDR2 is FYNNEI. The CDR3 is 16 amino acids. The CDR3 DNA reads as TGTGCCAGCAGTGGAGGGGGTTTAGGTCTCGGAGAGACCCAGTACTTC. It codes for CASSGGGLGLGETQYF.

V gene TRBV30 combines with J gene TRBJ2-3; a weak D match, TRBD2 (5 bases). The CDR3 has 14 residues. The germline V gene encodes CDR1 GTSNPN and CDR2 SVGIG (reference sequence). Trimming left V 2 bases short and J 1 base short, with 10 bases between. CDR3 nucleotides: TGTGCCTGGAGTCGTCTAGCAGGCACAGATACGCAGTATTTT. It yields the protein CAWSRLAGTDTQYF. The full variable domain, its missing parts supplied by reference TRBV30 and TRBJ2-3, is SQTIHQWPATLVQPVGSPLSLECTVEGTSNPNLYWYRQAAGRGLQLLFYSVGIGQISSEVPQNLSASRPQDRQFILSSKKLLLSDSGFYLCAWSRLAGTDTQYFGPGTRLTVL.

The gene calls are TRBV7-9 and TRBJ2-5; D not resolved. Germline V gene lookup returns CDR1 SEHNR and CDR2 FQNEAQ (reference sequence). The CDR3 has 15 residues. Trimming removed 3 bases at V and 1 base at J, with 12 bases between. The CDR3 sequence: CASSLVHPTQETQYF. CDR3 in DNA: TGTGCCAGCAGCTTGGTTCACCCGACCCAAGAGACCCAGTACTTC.

This clone showed up just once. The CDR3 DNA follows: TGTGCCACCAGCAGAGAGAGAGGGTTGAACACTGAAGCTTTCTTT. It encodes CATSRERGLNTEAFF. V is TRBV15 and J is TRBJ1-1; D gene ambiguous. V was cut by 0 bases and J by 0 bases, with 8 bases left in between. Germline-derived CDR1 and CDR2 are LNHNV and YYDKDF (reference sequence). The CDR3 loop spans 15 amino acids.

The rearrangement links TRBV5-4 to TRBJ2-2; TRBD1 aligns across 8 bases. Trimming removed 5 bases from V and 6 bases from J; junction bases left unmatched: 6. Germline CDR1 SGHNT, CDR2 YYREEE (reference sequence). The CDR3 spans 14 residues. Here the CDR3 DNA reads TGTGCCAGCAGTAGGACAGGGCCTTCCGGGGAGCTGTTTTTT. It encodes CASSRTGPSGELFF.

The chain couples TRBV2 to TRBJ2-3; a possible D gene is TRBD1 (5 bases). The CDR3 covers 15 residues. The germline V gene encodes CDR1 SNHLY and CDR2 FYNNEI. V lost 6 bases to trimming and J lost 1 base, with 14 bases between them. The CDR3 DNA reads as TGTGCCAGCAGACGACAGCTCCTCCGCACAGATACGCAGTATTTT. Residues: CASRRQLLRTDTQYF.

J is TRBJ1-2 and V is TRBV7-2; D remains unclear. The CDR3 runs to 15 residues. The V end lost 0 bases, the J end lost 7 bases, and 15 bases lay between the germline ends. Germline-derived CDR1 and CDR2 are SGHTA and FQGNSA. Here the CDR3 reads CASSLAATGRLGYTF. The CDR3 DNA is TGTGCCAGCAGCTTAGCTGCGACGGGTAGGCTTGGCTACACCTTC.

The V gene is TRBV7-9, the J gene TRBJ2-2, with D perhaps matching TRBD1 (5 bases). Germline V gene data show CDR1 as SEHNR and CDR2 as FQNEAQ (reference sequence). The CDR3 length is 15 residues. Trimming left V 5 bases short and J 3 bases short, with 13 bases between. The CDR3 coding sequence is TGTGCCAGCAGCGTACAAGGGGCCGACACCGGGGAGCTGTTTTTT. Translated, it gives CASSVQGADTGELFF.

This chain links TRBV25-1 with TRBJ1-3, with D hard to call. The CDR3 has 12 residues. CDR1 and CDR2 (germline): MGHDK, SYGVNS. Trimming pared 11 bases from V and 3 bases from J, leaving 11 bases between. The CDR3 sequence is CARRVCGNTIYF. The CDR3 DNA reads as TGTGCCCGGCGGGTATGTGGAAACACCATATATTTT.

This chain uses TRBV9 with TRBJ1-5; D is possibly TRBD1 (5 bases). Germline loops: CDR1 SGDLS, CDR2 YYNGEE. Trimming removed 2 bases at V and 2 bases at J, with 14 bases between. This CDR3 region has 16 residues. The CDR3 protein is CASSVGAGNGNQPQHF. DNA of the CDR3: TGTGCCAGCAGCGTCGGTGCAGGGAATGGCAATCAGCCCCAGCATTTT.

The J gene is TRBJ2-1, the V gene TRBV7-9; D possibly corresponds to TRBD2 (5 bases). Germline V gene lookup returns CDR1 SEHNR and CDR2 FQNEAQ (reference sequence). This CDR3 spans 17 amino acids. The V end was cut by 4 bases, the J end by 1 base, with 17 bases between. The CDR3 spells CASSSRRRISSYNEQFF. In DNA, the CDR3 is TGTGCCAGCAGCTCTAGACGGAGGATATCTTCCTACAATGAGCAGTTCTTC.

This rearrangement joins TRBV2 to TRBJ1-1; possibly TRBD1 for D (6 bases). CDR3 length: 15 residues. Trimming cost V 7 bases and J 0 bases, with 15 bases left between them. Germline assignment: CDR1 SNHLY and CDR2 FYNNEI. CDR3 region: CASIKGDAVNTEAFF. For the CDR3, the DNA is TGTGCCAGCATTAAGGGGGACGCCGTGAACACTGAAGCTTTCTTT.